Shown below are 16 T cell receptor beta chains from a single sample sequenced in a study of OX40 agonist ivuxolimab in advanced cancers. The assay was immunoSEQ multiplex PCR, and TCRdb's table has in-frame clones only and misses some. The table shows about 68,000 clones, with around 84% occurring only once. Material: CD4+ or CD8+ T cells sorted from blood, obtained in a trial of the OX40 agonist ivuxolimab. These receptors originate from an adult with an advanced solid tumor such as melanoma, head and neck, liver or kidney cancer.

The chain links TRBV7-3 to TRBJ2-2; D possibly matches TRBD1 or TRBD2 (5 bases each). The germline CDR1 and CDR2 sequences are SGHTA and FQGTGA. The CDR3 sequence is 15 residues long. Trimming cost V 1 base and J 6 bases, with 12 bases left between them. CDR3 region: CASSLRGTGPGELFF. CDR3 sequence (DNA): TGTGCCAGCAGCTTAAGGGGGACGGGACCCGGGGAGCTGTTTTTT. The variable domain in full, completed from reference TRBV7-3 and TRBJ2-2, reads GAGVSQTPSNKVTEKGKYVELRCDPISGHTALYWYRQSLGQGPEFLIYFQGTGAADDSGLPNDRFFAVRPEGSVSTLKIQRTERGDSAVYLCASSLRGTGPGELFFGEGSRLTVL.

In this sample, this clone turned up once. The V and J genes are TRBV5-1 and TRBJ2-1; D gene unclear. The length of the CDR3 is 15 residues. CDR1 is SGHRS and CDR2 is YFSETQ in the germline V gene. Trimming removed 0 bases from V and 3 bases from J, with 10 bases in between. The CDR3 DNA follows: TGCGCCAGCAGCTTGGAACCCCAACGCTACAATGAGCAGTTCTTC. This encodes CASSLEPQRYNEQFF.

This rearrangement joins TRBV5-4 to TRBJ2-5, with 13 positions matching TRBD2. Germline V gene lookup returns CDR1 SGHNT and CDR2 YYREEE (reference sequence). This CDR3 is built from 16 residues. After removal of 4 bases from V and 5 bases from J, the junction contained 8 bases not matched to a gene. CDR3 DNA: TGTGCCAGCAGCCCGAGGACTAGCGGGAGAGGGGAGACCCAGTACTTC. The encoded protein is CASSPRTSGRGETQYF.

The chain employs TRBV5-4 and TRBJ2-7; D not certain. V shed 3 bases and J shed 6 bases, with 13 bases lying between them. The germline CDR1 and CDR2 sequences are SGHNT and YYREEE (reference sequence). This CDR3 has 13 amino acids. The CDR3 loop is CASSSDPGREQYF. The CDR3 DNA reads TGTGCCAGCAGCTCTGATCCTGGGCGCGAGCAGTACTTC.

This clone was seen only a few times. The chain is built from TRBV5-1 and TRBJ1-4; TRBD1 might be the D (5 bases). CDR1 and CDR2 from the germline V gene are SGHRS and YFSETQ. The ends were cut back, 5 bases at V and 5 bases at J, with 19 bases in the middle. The CDR3 is 16 residues long. CDR3 residues: CASSSSPGGGNEKLFF. DNA of the CDR3: TGCGCCAGCAGTTCTAGCCCCGGGGGAGGAAATGAAAAACTGTTTTTT.

The chain links TRBV4-3 to TRBJ1-4; D is ambiguous. The V and J ends lost 1 base and 5 bases respectively, with 8 bases between them. This CDR3 has 14 residues. Per germline, CDR1 LGHNA and CDR2 YSLEER. As DNA, the CDR3 is TGCGCCAGCAGCCAAGCCCGAGACAATGAAAAACTGTTTTTT. Its protein is CASSQARDNEKLFF.

This clone came up a few times. V gene TRBV7-2 combines with J gene TRBJ2-7, with D perhaps TRBD1 (5 bases). Looked up from germline, CDR1 is SGHTA and CDR2 is FQGNSA. The CDR3 covers 17 residues. V lost 1 base to trimming and J lost 3 bases, with 19 bases between them. CDR3 sequence: CASSLVMGQGESYEQYF. The CDR3 DNA reads TGTGCCAGCAGCTTAGTAATGGGGCAGGGTGAAAGCTACGAGCAGTACTTC.

The chain joins TRBV7-8 to TRBJ2-1, with 10 bases aligning to TRBD2. Germline CDR1 and CDR2: SGHVS and FQNEAQ. This CDR3 has 16 residues. The CDR3 bases are TGTGTCGCCGGGCTAGCGGGAGTTTGGGCCTACAATGAGCAGTTCTTC. Amino acid sequence: CVAGLAGVWAYNEQFF.

The rearrangement links TRBV7-9 to TRBJ2-7; no definite D call. The CDR3 covers 13 residues. Germline V gene data show CDR1 as SEHNR and CDR2 as FQNEAQ (reference sequence). The V gene lost 4 bases and the J gene lost 3 bases, with 10 bases spanning the gap. In DNA, the CDR3 is TGTGCCAGCAGCTCGATGCAGTACTACGAGCAGTACTTC. Protein product: CASSSMQYYEQYF.

This clone was observed once. The rearrangement uses TRBV12-2 and TRBJ2-7; TRBD2, the table's D call, was not compared with the DNA. TRBV12-2 is deemed a pseudogene. The CDR3 length is 17 residues. CDR3 residues: CASRPAPPLAEFYEQYF. CDR3 DNA: TGTGCAAGTCGCCCAGCCCCCCCTTTAGCGGAGTTCTACGAGCAGTACTTC.

This chain connects TRBV29-1 to TRBJ2-7, with TRBD2 matching over 7 bases. This CDR3 is 16 amino acids long. From germline, CDR1 is SQVTM and CDR2 ANQGSEA. With V trimmed by 4 bases and J by 0 bases, 12 bases remained unmatched. The CDR3 region is CSVAGEGTASSYEQYF. The DNA for the CDR3 is TGCAGCGTTGCGGGGGAGGGGACGGCTAGCTCCTACGAGCAGTACTTC.

This clone was recorded once. The CDR3 protein is CASSHVGNARSYNEQFF. Written as DNA, the CDR3 is TGTGCCAGCAGCCACGTGGGGAATGCCCGCTCCTACAATGAGCAGTTCTTC. The V call is TRBV4-2, the J call TRBJ2-1, with no clear D. The CDR3 sequence is 17 residues long. CDR1 and CDR2 (germline): LGHNA, YNFKEQ. V was pared by 3 bases and J by 0 bases, with 15 bases between.

J is TRBJ2-3 and V is TRBV5-4, with D perhaps TRBD2 (5 bases). Germline assignment: CDR1 SGHNT and CDR2 YYREEE (reference sequence). The CDR3 contains 15 residues. Trimming took off 4 bases at V and 6 bases at J, with 18 bases between the two ends. DNA of the CDR3: TGTGCCAGCAGCGAGAATGGAAATCGCGGGGATACGCAGTATTTT. Amino acid sequence: CASSENGNRGDTQYF.

This clone was seen only once. With a much larger clone just one base away, this may be a read error. The genes are TRBV11-3 and TRBJ2-7, with D hard to call. Germline V gene lookup returns CDR1 SGHNT and CDR2 YENEEA. The CDR3 loop spans 11 amino acids. The ends were cut back, 4 bases at V and 4 bases at J, with 5 bases in the middle. CDR3 DNA: TGTGCCAGCAGCTCTTATTACGAGCAGTACTTC. Translating it yields CASSSYYEQYF.

The chain is built from TRBV19 and TRBJ1-4; 7 bases are a match to TRBD1. Germline CDR1 and CDR2: LNHDA and SQIVND (reference sequence). The CDR3 consists of 14 residues. The ends lost 4 bases at V and 3 bases at J; junction bases unmatched: 2. The CDR3 nucleotides are TGTGCCAGTAGTACAGGGACAGCTAATGAAAAACTGTTTTTT. Translated, it gives CASSTGTANEKLFF.

The rearrangement joins TRBV5-8 to TRBJ2-1, with D uncertain. The V gene lost 2 bases and the J gene lost 4 bases, with 7 bases spanning the gap. The germline V gene has CDR1 SGHTS and CDR2 YDEGEE. This CDR3 spans 13 amino acids. CDR3 sequence reads: CASSFTKYNEQFF. For the CDR3, the DNA is TGTGCCAGCAGCTTTACGAAGTACAATGAGCAGTTCTTC.